These 9 T cell receptor beta chains share one sample of origin, sequenced in a study of blood T cell repertoires in COVID-19. Clones were read by immunoSEQ multiplex PCR, and TCRdb kept only the in-frame ones, dropping some. The repertoire holds approximately 150,000 clones, with 90% as singletons. The specimen sequenced was peripheral blood. The origin of the receptors is a man in his 60s with active or convalescent COVID-19.

This clone was recorded only once. The V and J genes are TRBV7-2 and TRBJ1-2; 9 bases are shared with TRBD1. This CDR3 is 15 amino acids long. Germline CDR1 and CDR2: SGHTA and FQGNSA. Losses at the gene ends were 6 bases for V and 12 bases for J; bases not matched to a gene: 17. Here the CDR3 reads CASSYNSPGQGSHTF. CDR3 in DNA: TGTGCCAGCAGTTACAATTCACCGGGACAGGGCTCACACACCTTC.

This clone was detected once. V gene TRBV3-1 (or the pseudogene TRBV3-2) combines with J gene TRBJ2-7, with D maybe TRBD2 (5 bases). The germline V and J ends were trimmed by 2 bases and 5 bases, with 10 bases remaining between them. CDR3 length: 13 residues. Germline assignment: CDR1 LGHDT and CDR2 YNNKEL (reference sequence). The CDR3: CASSQTRRNEQYF. For the CDR3, the DNA is TGTGCCAGCAGCCAAACGAGGAGGAACGAGCAGTACTTC.

The chain uses TRBV18 and TRBJ1-5; no clear D. The V end was cut by 3 bases, the J end by 4 bases, with 10 bases between. The CDR3 extends over 14 amino acids. Germline CDR1 KGHSH, CDR2 LQKENI. This chain's CDR3 is CASSPPAGNQPQHF. In DNA, the CDR3 is TGTGCCAGCTCACCCCCCGCGGGGAATCAGCCCCAGCATTTT.

The table lists this clone with a few counts. The chain uses TRBV19 and TRBJ1-5; TRBD1 matches at 9 bases. Germline V gene lookup returns CDR1 LNHDA and CDR2 SQIVND (reference sequence). The V gene end was trimmed by 8 bases and the J gene end by 4 bases; junction bases not matched to a gene: 9. This CDR3 contains 15 residues. This chain's CDR3 is CASGPPDRGNQPQHF. As DNA, the CDR3 is TGTGCCAGTGGTCCCCCGGACAGGGGTAATCAGCCCCAGCATTTT.

The chain recombines TRBV6-1 with TRBJ2-5; 8 bases fit TRBD1. CDR1 MNHNS and CDR2 SASEGT come from the germline V gene. The trim removed 2 bases at V and 2 bases at J, leaving 4 bases unmatched. The CDR3 has 15 residues. CDR3: CASSESGTGQETQYF. In nucleotides, the CDR3 is TGTGCCAGCAGTGAATCCGGGACAGGACAAGAGACCCAGTACTTC.

V and J are TRBV6-5 and TRBJ1-1, with TRBD1 as a possible D gene (6 bases). CDR1 is MNHEY and CDR2 is SVGAGI in the germline V gene. This CDR3 region has 13 residues. V gave up 6 bases and J gave up 1 base, with 9 bases separating them. The CDR3 DNA sequence: TGTGCCAGCAGACAGGGCGGGAACACTGAAGCTTTCTTT. Protein product: CASRQGGNTEAFF.

Of note for this clone: Other DNA sequences from this sample encode an identical CDR3 as well. The gene calls are TRBV7-2 and TRBJ2-7, with D uncertain. Per germline, CDR1 SGHTA and CDR2 FQGNSA. This CDR3 has 13 residues. The ends were cut back, 1 base at V and 1 base at J, with 5 bases in the middle. In DNA, the CDR3 is TGTGCCAGCAGCTTAGAGAGGTCCTACGAGCAGTACTTC. It translates to CASSLERSYEQYF.

The chain is built from TRBV24-1 and TRBJ1-1, with D possibly being TRBD1 (5 bases). The CDR3 contains 13 residues. Germline loops: CDR1 KGHDR, CDR2 SFDVKD. Between the trimmed V and J ends, which lost 3 bases and 7 bases, there was a span of 11 bases. The chain's CDR3 is CATSDHDSSEAFF. For the CDR3, the DNA is TGTGCCACCAGTGATCACGACAGTAGTGAAGCTTTCTTT.

This chain links TRBV12-3 or TRBV12-4 with TRBJ1-2, with a possible D match to TRBD1 (5 bases). Trimming left V 5 bases short and J 8 bases short, with 15 bases between. There are 13 residues in the CDR3. In DNA, the CDR3 is TGTGCCAGCAGTCGGGACTCCCGAGGGGGCTACACCTTC. Translation: CASSRDSRGGYTF.